The next 10 T cell receptor beta chains were all read from a single sample in a study of immune evolution from preneoplasia to lung adenocarcinoma. This table comes from immunoSEQ multiplex PCR, and its TCRdb copy is limited to in-frame clones, with some not included. The sample carries tens of thousands of clones, about 74% recorded once. Sample: FFPE invasive lung adenocarcinoma tissue. These receptors came from a person aged 55 to 75 with lung adenocarcinoma.

This chain connects TRBV5-1 to TRBJ2-5, with D perhaps being TRBD1 or TRBD2 (5 bases each). The CDR3 totals 15 residues. Trimming took off 5 bases at V and 2 bases at J, with 16 bases between the two ends. Germline lookup yields CDR1 SGHRS and CDR2 YFSETQ. The CDR3 loop is CASRSGAATQETQYF. The CDR3 nucleotides are TGCGCCAGCAGATCCGGGGCGGCCACACAAGAGACCCAGTACTTC.

V gene TRBV6-5 combines with J gene TRBJ1-4; TRBD1 might be the D (6 bases). V gave up 5 bases and J gave up 6 bases, with 16 bases separating them. From germline, CDR1 is MNHEY and CDR2 SVGAGI. The CDR3 runs 15 residues. The CDR3 protein is CASSLRGGRYEKLFF. The DNA for the CDR3 is TGTGCCAGCAGTCTCCGGGGGGGGCGGTATGAAAAACTGTTTTTT.

CDR3 coding DNA: TGTGCCAGCAGTGTTTACAGAGACGAGCAGTACTTC. Protein product: CASSVYRDEQYF. V is TRBV6-1 and J is TRBJ2-7; D is ambiguous. Germline CDR1 MNHNS, CDR2 SASEGT. The CDR3 spans 12 residues. V was trimmed by 4 bases and J by 5 bases, leaving 9 bases between them.

The rearrangement joins TRBV6-6 to TRBJ2-7; D possibly uses TRBD1 or TRBD2 (5 bases each). The germline V and J ends were trimmed by 5 bases and 3 bases, with 17 bases remaining between them. CDR1 MNHNY and CDR2 SVGAGI come from the germline V gene (reference sequence). The CDR3 totals 15 residues. The CDR3 region has the DNA TGTGCCAGCAGTCCCCCGAGGGGTCTAAACTACGAGCAGTACTTC. This translates into CASSPPRGLNYEQYF.

The rearrangement links TRBV7-3 to TRBJ2-6; tentative D call: TRBD1 (5 bases). CDR3 length equals 15 residues. CDR1 and CDR2 (germline): SGHTA, FQGTGA. V was clipped by 5 bases and J by 2 bases, with 10 bases between them. CDR3 bases: TGTGCCAGCAGCACAGACAGCGCTGGGGCCAACGTCCTGACTTTC. Its protein product is CASSTDSAGANVLTF.

The chain carries TRBV5-4 and TRBJ2-7; 9 bases line up with TRBD1. CDR1 and CDR2 (germline): SGHNT, YYREEE (reference sequence). V was clipped by 4 bases and J by 1 base; unmatched bases: 3. This CDR3 contains 14 residues. Here the CDR3 DNA reads TGTGCCAGCAGCCAGACAGGGGGATCCTACGAGCAGTACTTC. The encoded protein is CASSQTGGSYEQYF.

This sequence joins TRBV10-3 and TRBJ2-1; the D is unclear. The CDR3 is 18 residues long. The ends were cut back, 1 base at V and 4 bases at J, with 20 bases in the middle. From germline, CDR1 is ENHRY and CDR2 SYGVKD. The CDR3 DNA follows: TGTGCCATCAGTGAGTATCCTAAGGCGGAGACAAATTACAATGAGCAGTTCTTC. Translated: CAISEYPKAETNYNEQFF.

J is TRBJ2-7 and V is TRBV10-3; D remains ambiguous. This CDR3 has 16 amino acids. Per the germline V gene, CDR1 is ENHRY and CDR2 is SYGVKD. V was pared by 8 bases and J by 1 base, with 21 bases between. The CDR3 sequence is CAISDIAATQSYEQYF. Written as DNA, the CDR3 is TGTGCCATCTCTGACATCGCCGCAACACAATCCTACGAGCAGTACTTC.

The chain links TRBV6-1 to TRBJ1-2; 11 bases line up with TRBD1. The CDR3 spans 15 residues. V trimming: 4 bases; J trimming: 2 bases; junction bases outside the gene matches: 3. CDR1 is MNHNS, CDR2 SASEGT, per germline. CDR3 amino acids: CASSGGDRGNYGYTF. Written as DNA, the CDR3 is TGTGCCAGCAGTGGAGGGGACAGGGGGAACTATGGCTACACCTTC.

V usage is TRBV4-1 and J usage is TRBJ1-3, with D unclear. This CDR3 is 14 amino acids long. The germline gives CDR1 MGHRA, CDR2 YSYEKL. Trimming left V 3 bases short and J 6 bases short, with 12 bases between. CDR3 nucleotides: TGCGCCAGCAGCCACATCTACGAGGCAAACACCATATATTTT. This sequence encodes CASSHIYEANTIYF.